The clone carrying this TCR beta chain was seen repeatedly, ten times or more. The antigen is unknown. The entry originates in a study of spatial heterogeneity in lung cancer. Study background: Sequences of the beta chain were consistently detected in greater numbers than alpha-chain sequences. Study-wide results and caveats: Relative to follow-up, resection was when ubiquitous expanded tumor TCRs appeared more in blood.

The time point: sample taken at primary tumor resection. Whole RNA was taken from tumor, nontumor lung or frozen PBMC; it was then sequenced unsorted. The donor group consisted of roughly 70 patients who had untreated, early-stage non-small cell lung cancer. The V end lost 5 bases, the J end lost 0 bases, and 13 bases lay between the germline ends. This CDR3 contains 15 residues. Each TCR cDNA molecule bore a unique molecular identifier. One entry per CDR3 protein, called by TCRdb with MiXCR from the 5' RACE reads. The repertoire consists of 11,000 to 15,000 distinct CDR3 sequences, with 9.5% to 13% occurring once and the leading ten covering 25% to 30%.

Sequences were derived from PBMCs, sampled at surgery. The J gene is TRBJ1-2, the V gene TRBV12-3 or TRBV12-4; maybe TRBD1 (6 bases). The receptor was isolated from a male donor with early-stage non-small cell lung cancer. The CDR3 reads CASSLWGRTNYGYTF. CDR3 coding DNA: TGTGCCAGCAGTCTGTGGGGGCGGACTAACTATGGCTACACCTTC.